This T cell receptor (beta chain) was identified during a study of shared clonotypes between healthy human individuals. Whole-study results and caveats: Generation of non-shared clonotypes was less probable than generation of clonotypes shared by all four donors.

Notes on this clone: Its target is not known.

This CDR3 has 15 amino acids. The V end was cut by 3 bases, the J end by 6 bases, with 15 bases between. Germline V gene data show CDR1 as LNHDA and CDR2 as SQIVND (reference sequence). It was CD45RO-negative cells, positively selected for CCR7, that made up naive CD8 cells, with terminally differentiated effector memory CD45RA+ cells excluded. Here immunoSEQ multiplex PCR was the method, and the copy in TCRdb shows in-frame clones only, minus some. The sample yields millions of clones, about 95% seen once. This chain connects TRBV19 to TRBJ2-1; perhaps D is TRBD1 or TRBD2 (5 bases each). The source is a man between 18 and 35 years old in good health. Material: naive CD8+ T cells sorted from blood. The CDR3 reads CASSINPPGRNEQFF. The CDR3 region has the DNA TGTGCCAGTAGTATTAATCCCCCGGGGCGCAATGAGCAGTTCTTC.